What follows are 24 T cell receptor beta chains derived from one specimen sequenced in a study of blood T cell repertoires in COVID-19. This table comes from immunoSEQ multiplex PCR, and its TCRdb copy is limited to in-frame clones, with some not included. The repertoire holds about 300,000 clones, with around 86% as singletons. Sequenced sample: peripheral blood. Receptors were obtained from a man between 65 and 85 years old with acute or convalescent COVID-19.

This chain uses TRBV7-8 with TRBJ2-7; 10 positions match TRBD1. Germline trimming cut 5 bases from V and 6 bases from J; bases unmatched to any gene: 10. This CDR3 contains 15 residues. Germline CDR1 and CDR2: SGHVS and FQNEAQ. In DNA, the CDR3 is TGTGCCAGCAGCCTCCGGGACAGGGGAGGAGGCGAGCAGTACTTC. Protein: CASSLRDRGGGEQYF.

V usage is TRBV9 and J usage is TRBJ2-5; a weak D match, TRBD1 (6 bases). Germline loops: CDR1 SGDLS, CDR2 YYNGEE. The CDR3 runs to 14 residues. V gave up 2 bases and J gave up 5 bases, with 13 bases separating them. The CDR3 reads CASSVIGGAETQYF. DNA of the CDR3: TGTGCCAGCAGCGTTATTGGGGGCGCGGAGACCCAGTACTTC.

The V call is TRBV28, the J call TRBJ2-1, with D maybe TRBD1 (6 bases). Germline V gene sequence: CDR1 MDHEN, CDR2 SYDVKM. This CDR3 contains 13 residues. The germline V and J ends were trimmed by 3 bases and 7 bases, with 10 bases remaining between them. The CDR3 DNA is TGTGCCAGCAGTTTCTCAGGGGTGAATGAGCAGTTCTTC. It encodes CASSFSGVNEQFF.

This clone has a handful of counts. The V call is TRBV2, the J call TRBJ1-6, with a tentative D call TRBD1 (6 bases). Trimming took off 3 bases at V and 10 bases at J, with 16 bases between the two ends. This CDR3 spans 15 amino acids. In germline, CDR1 is SNHLY, CDR2 FYNNEI. CDR3 DNA: TGTGCCAGCAGTGACTTCGCAGGGGTGGGATCACCCCTCCACTTT. Amino acids: CASSDFAGVGSPLHF.

This rearrangement joins TRBV5-5 to TRBJ2-5, with D perhaps TRBD1 (6 bases). V was shortened by 4 bases and J by 5 bases, with 15 bases between the two germline ends. From germline, CDR1 is SGHKS and CDR2 YYEKEE (reference sequence). This CDR3 comprises 14 residues. The CDR3 loop is CASSATGPRETQYF. The CDR3 DNA follows: TGTGCCAGCAGCGCGACAGGACCTCGGGAGACCCAGTACTTC.

This clone appeared once. This chain uses TRBV11-2 with TRBJ2-7, with 8 nucleotides matching TRBD1. The CDR3 is 16 residues long. Germline V lookup: CDR1 SGHAT, CDR2 FQNNGV. Losses at the gene ends were 5 bases for V and 1 base for J; bases not matched to a gene: 10. This CDR3 is CASSRRGTGFSYEQYF. CDR3 nucleotides: TGTGCCAGCAGCCGGAGGGGGACAGGATTTTCCTACGAGCAGTACTTC.

This chain joins TRBV7-8 and TRBJ2-3; 9 bases agree with TRBD2. The junction had 12 bases not matched to a gene; V was cut back by 5 bases and J by 12 bases. CDR1 is SGHVS and CDR2 is FQNEAQ in the germline V gene. This CDR3 comprises 14 residues. DNA of the CDR3: TGTGCCAGCAGCCGAAATCGTAGCGGGGGACGACAGTATTTT. Amino acid sequence: CASSRNRSGGRQYF.

The V gene is TRBV6-1, the J gene TRBJ1-5; TRBD1 might be the D (6 bases). From germline, CDR1 is MNHNS and CDR2 SASEGT. Trimming took off 3 bases at V and 5 bases at J, with 8 bases between the two ends. This CDR3 is built from 13 residues. CDR3 amino acids: CASSDRGYQPQHF. CDR3 bases: TGTGCCAGCAGTGACAGGGGTTATCAGCCCCAGCATTTT.

This clone was detected once. The chain couples TRBV28 to TRBJ1-1; D not resolved. The CDR3 is made up of 12 amino acids. Per the germline V gene, CDR1 is MDHEN and CDR2 is SYDVKM. V was pared by 7 bases and J by 0 bases, with 6 bases between. The CDR3 protein is CASITVNTEAFF. The DNA of the CDR3 is TGTGCCAGCATAACGGTGAACACTGAAGCTTTCTTT.

The genes are TRBV28 and TRBJ2-4; D not resolved. The CDR3 totals 14 residues. CDR1 and CDR2 from the germline V gene are MDHEN and SYDVKM. Trimming took off 7 bases at V and 4 bases at J, with 14 bases between the two ends. CDR3 residues: CASNEVLKKNIQYF. The CDR3 coding sequence is TGTGCCAGCAACGAGGTATTGAAAAAAAACATTCAGTACTTC. Based on the CDR3 plus reference TRBV28 and TRBJ2-4, the full variable domain is DVKVTQSSRYLVKRTGEKVFLECVQDMDHENMFWYRQDPGLGLRLIYFSYDVKMKEKGDIPEGYSVSREKKERFSLILESASTNQTSMYLCASNEVLKKNIQYFGAGTRLSVL.

The chain links TRBV24-1 to TRBJ1-2; the match to TRBD1 covers 10 bases. The CDR3 totals 19 residues. The J segment lost 3 bases and the V segment lost 4 bases, leaving 16 bases of the junction unmatched. From germline, CDR1 is KGHDR and CDR2 SFDVKD. This CDR3 is CATSDATRGDRGKYYGYTF. The CDR3 coding sequence is TGTGCCACCAGTGACGCCACCCGAGGGGACAGGGGAAAATACTATGGCTACACCTTC.

The chain links TRBV15 to TRBJ1-1; the D is unclear. The CDR3 is 12 residues long. Trimming cost V 6 bases and J 0 bases, with 5 bases left between them. CDR1 and CDR2 from the germline V gene are LNHNV and YYDKDF (reference sequence). DNA of the CDR3: TGTGCCACCAGTCAGATGAACACTGAAGCTTTCTTT. Protein: CATSQMNTEAFF.

The chain joins TRBV10-2 to TRBJ1-1; D ambiguous. The V gene's germline CDR1 is WSHSY and CDR2 SAAADI. V was shortened by 2 bases and J by 2 bases, with 9 bases between the two germline ends. The CDR3 is 14 amino acids. This CDR3 reads CASSEHRSNTEAFF. CDR3 nucleotide sequence: TGCGCCAGCAGTGAGCACAGATCAAACACTGAAGCTTTCTTT.

The genes are TRBV5-6 and TRBJ1-5; D may be TRBD1 (6 bases). The ends were cut back, 7 bases at V and 6 bases at J, with 17 bases in the middle. CDR3 size: 14 residues. The germline gives CDR1 SGHDT, CDR2 YYEEEE. DNA of the CDR3: TGTGCCAGCCTCAGGGGAGGGGGTAGTCAGCCCCAGCATTTT. Its protein product is CASLRGGGSQPQHF. The entire variable domain, with the rest obtained from reference TRBV5-6 and TRBJ1-5, is as follows: DAGVTQSPTHLIKTRGQQVTLRCSPKSGHDTVSWYQQALGQGPQFIFQYYEEEERQRGNFPDRFSGHQFPNYSSELNVNALLLGDSALYLCASLRGGGSQPQHFGDGTRLSIL.

The rearrangement joins TRBV28 to TRBJ1-2; TRBD1 aligns across 8 bases. Trimming cost V 6 bases and J 8 bases; bases outside gene matches: 11. Germline CDR1 and CDR2: MDHEN and SYDVKM. The CDR3 is made up of 14 amino acids. The CDR3 sequence: CASSRGQANRGYTF. Here the CDR3 DNA reads TGTGCCAGCAGCCGGGGACAGGCCAATCGGGGCTACACCTTC.

The chain combines TRBV7-2 with TRBJ1-6; maybe TRBD1 (5 bases). Between the trimmed V and J ends, which lost 6 bases and 8 bases, there was a span of 8 bases. The CDR3 contains 12 residues. Looked up from germline, CDR1 is SGHTA and CDR2 is FQGNSA. CDR3 loop: CASRGGYSPLHF. The CDR3 nucleotides are TGTGCCAGCAGGGGGGGGTATTCACCCCTCCACTTT.

The chain has TRBV7-3 and TRBJ2-5, with TRBD1 matching 9 bases. Looked up from germline, CDR1 is SGHTA and CDR2 is FQGTGA. The CDR3 covers 14 residues. The V and J ends lost 5 bases and 5 bases, in that order; junction bases with no gene match: 6. In DNA, the CDR3 is TGTGCCAGCAGCCCGGACAGGGGTCACGAGACCCAGTACTTC. Translating it yields CASSPDRGHETQYF.

The chain carries TRBV5-1 and TRBJ2-1, with D perhaps matching TRBD2 (6 bases). Germline CDR1 SGHRS, CDR2 YFSETQ. This CDR3 has 15 amino acids. V was trimmed by 5 bases and J by 1 base, leaving 13 bases between them. Written as DNA, the CDR3 is TGCGCCAGCAGGGAGGGGACTGGTTCCTACAATGAGCAGTTCTTC. It codes for CASREGTGSYNEQFF.

The chain is built from TRBV18 and TRBJ1-1; possibly TRBD1 for D (6 bases). The CDR3 covers 14 residues. The V and J ends lost 2 bases and 4 bases respectively, with 11 bases between them. Germline V gene data show CDR1 as KGHSH and CDR2 as LQKENI. Here the CDR3 reads CASSPGGLGTEAFF. The CDR3 bases are TGTGCCAGCTCACCAGGGGGCTTGGGCACTGAAGCTTTCTTT. The full variable domain, with the rest looked up from reference TRBV18 and TRBJ1-1, is NAGVMQNPRHLVRRRGQEARLRCSPMKGHSHVYWYRQLPEEGLKFMVYLQKENIIDESGMPKERFSAEFPKEGPSILRIQQVVRGDSAAYFCASSPGGLGTEAFFGQGTRLTVV.

This chain uses TRBV2 with TRBJ1-2; D is uncertain. V shed 9 bases and J shed 5 bases, with 16 bases lying between them. The CDR3 runs to 13 residues. Per germline, CDR1 SNHLY and CDR2 FYNNEI. CDR3 sequence: CARAGSQRYGYTF. The DNA of the CDR3 is TGTGCCAGAGCCGGGTCCCAGAGGTATGGCTACACCTTC.

About this clone: In the same sample, other DNA sequences code for this CDR3. The V gene is TRBV12-3 or TRBV12-4, the J gene TRBJ2-2; 8 nucleotides line up with TRBD1. The CDR3 is 13 residues long. Trimming took 8 bases from V and 7 from J; bases not matched to a gene: 6. CDR3 nucleotide sequence: TGTGCCAGCTCCCCCACAGGGGGCGGGGAGCTGTTTTTT. Translating gives CASSPTGGGELFF.

The CDR3 loop reads CASSIGHQNTEAFF. The CDR3 region has the DNA TGTGCCAGTAGTATCGGACACCAGAACACTGAAGCTTTCTTT. The chain joins TRBV19 to TRBJ1-1; TRBD1 is a possible D gene (5 bases). V was trimmed by 3 bases and J by 1 base, leaving 9 bases between them. Germline V CDR1 and CDR2: LNHDA, SQIVND (reference sequence). CDR3 length: 14 amino acids.

The chain uses TRBV27 and TRBJ2-3, with 13 bases that match TRBD2. The V gene's germline CDR1 is MNHEY and CDR2 SMNVEV (reference sequence). With 2 bases clipped from V and 0 bases from J, the junction kept 5 bases outside the gene matches. CDR3 length: 18 amino acids. As DNA, the CDR3 is TGTGCCAGCAGTTTAACGGGACTAGCGGGATCCAGCACAGATACGCAGTATTTT. This sequence encodes CASSLTGLAGSSTDTQYF.

The chain has TRBV18 and TRBJ2-7; TRBD2 matches 9 bases. The length of the CDR3 is 15 residues. Per the germline V gene, CDR1 is KGHSH and CDR2 is LQKENI. With 3 bases clipped from V and 6 bases from J, the junction kept 9 bases outside the gene matches. Here the CDR3 DNA reads TGTGCCAGCTCACCCGGTCTACTAGCGGGCGCCGAGCAGTACTTC. It encodes CASSPGLLAGAEQYF.